This T cell receptor (beta chain) was retrieved from a study of siplizumab effects on memory and regulatory T cells. Findings and caveats of the study: Relative to controls at 25% to 30%, mappable alloreactive CD4+ clones exhibited a mean Treg-derived proportion of less than 70% with siplizumab.

With respect to this clone: What it binds is not known.

The assay was immunoSEQ multiplex PCR, and TCRdb's table has in-frame clones only and misses some. The sample lists 20,000 to 30,000 clones; 65% to 90% were seen once. With 11 bases removed from V and 1 base from J, the gap between germline ends came to 12 bases. Germline V lookup: CDR1 MDHEN, CDR2 SYDVKM. The CDR3 sequence is 13 residues long. What was sequenced was memory CD4+ T cells sorted from blood. This receptor was identified in a human donor in good health. V is TRBV28 and J is TRBJ2-1, with D possibly being TRBD2 (5 bases). Here the CDR3 reads CAARGSSYNEQFF. In DNA, the CDR3 is TGTGCCGCGCGAGGGTCTTCCTACAATGAGCAGTTCTTC.